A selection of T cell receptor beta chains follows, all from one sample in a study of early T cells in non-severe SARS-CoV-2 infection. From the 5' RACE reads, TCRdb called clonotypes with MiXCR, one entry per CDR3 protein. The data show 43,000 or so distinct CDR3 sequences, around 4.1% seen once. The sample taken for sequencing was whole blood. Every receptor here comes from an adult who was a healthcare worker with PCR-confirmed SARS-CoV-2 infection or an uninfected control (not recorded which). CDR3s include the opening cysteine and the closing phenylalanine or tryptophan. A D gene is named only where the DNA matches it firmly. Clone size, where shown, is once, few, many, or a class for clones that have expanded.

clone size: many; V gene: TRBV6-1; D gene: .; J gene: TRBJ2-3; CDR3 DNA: TGTGCCAGCAGTGAAAGGGGCAGATCTAGCACAGATACGCAGTATTTT; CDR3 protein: CASSERGRSSTDTQYF
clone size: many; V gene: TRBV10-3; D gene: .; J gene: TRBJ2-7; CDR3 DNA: TGTGCCATCAGTGAGCCCGGGACGGGAACCTACGAGCAGTACTTC; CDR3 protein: CAISEPGTGTYEQYF
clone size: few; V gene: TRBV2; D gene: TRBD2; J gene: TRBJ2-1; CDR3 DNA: TGTGCCAGCAGCTCTGGGACTAGCGGGGGCCGATCCTACAATGAGCAGTTCTTC; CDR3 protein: CASSSGTSGGRSYNEQFF
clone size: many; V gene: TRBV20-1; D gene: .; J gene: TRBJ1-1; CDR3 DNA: TGCAGTGCTAGCAGCCGGCTTGAAGCTTTCTTT; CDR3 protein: CSASSRLEAFF
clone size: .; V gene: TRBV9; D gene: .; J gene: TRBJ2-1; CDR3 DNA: TGTGCCAGCAGCGCCTGGGAGCATGAGCAGTTCTTC; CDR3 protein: CASSAWEHEQFF
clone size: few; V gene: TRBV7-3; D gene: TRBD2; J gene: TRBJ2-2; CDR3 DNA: TGTGCCAGCAGCTTTGGGACTAGCGGCGGGGAGCTGTTTTTT; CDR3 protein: CASSFGTSGGELFF
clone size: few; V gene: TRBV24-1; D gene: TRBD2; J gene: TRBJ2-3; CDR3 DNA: TGTGCCACCAGTGATTCCCCCGGGGGGGGCTCAGATACGCAGTATTTT; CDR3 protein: CATSDSPGGGSDTQYF
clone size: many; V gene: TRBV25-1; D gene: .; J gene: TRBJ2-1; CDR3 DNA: TGTGCCAGCAGTGAATATCACCGAGACAATGAGCAGTTCTTC; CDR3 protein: CASSEYHRDNEQFF
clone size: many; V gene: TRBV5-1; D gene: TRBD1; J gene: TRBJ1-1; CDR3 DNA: TGCGCCAGCACCGGGGGACAGATGAACACTGAAGCTTTCTTT; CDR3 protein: CASTGGQMNTEAFF
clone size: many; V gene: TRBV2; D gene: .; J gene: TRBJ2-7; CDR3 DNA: TGTGCCAGCAGGCGACAGGGAGGTAACGAGCAGTACTTC; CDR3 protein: CASRRQGGNEQYF
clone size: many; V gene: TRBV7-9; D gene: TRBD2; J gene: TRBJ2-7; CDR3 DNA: TGTGCCAGCAGCTCTGGACGGGGGGGAAACGAGCAGTACTTC; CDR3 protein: CASSSGRGGNEQYF
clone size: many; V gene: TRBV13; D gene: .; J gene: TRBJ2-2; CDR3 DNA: TGTGCCAGCAAACGGGGCTCGAACACCGGGGAGCTGTTTTTT; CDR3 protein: CASKRGSNTGELFF
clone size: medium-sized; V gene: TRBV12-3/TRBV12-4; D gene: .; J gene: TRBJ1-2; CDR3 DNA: TGTGCCAGCAGCTTAGGCTGGGGAAAGGGTGGCTACACCTTC; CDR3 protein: CASSLGWGKGGYTF
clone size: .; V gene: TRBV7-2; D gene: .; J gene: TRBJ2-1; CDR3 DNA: TGTGCCAGCAGCTGGTACAATGAGCAGTTCTTC; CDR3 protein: CASSWYNEQFF
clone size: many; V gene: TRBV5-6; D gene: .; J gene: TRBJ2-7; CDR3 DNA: TGTGCCAGCAGCTTGGGGGTCAGCTTCTACGAGCAGTACTTC; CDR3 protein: CASSLGVSFYEQYF
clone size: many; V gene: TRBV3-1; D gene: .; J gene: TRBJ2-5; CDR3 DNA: TGTGCCAGCAGCCACCTACAACGCAGGGGAGCGCGGGGGACCCAGTACTTC; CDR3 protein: CASSHLQRRGARGTQYF
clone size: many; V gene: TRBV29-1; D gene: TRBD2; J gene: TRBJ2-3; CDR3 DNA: TGCAGTGGGGGAGGGGGCACAGATACGCAGTATTTT; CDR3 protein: CSGGGGTDTQYF
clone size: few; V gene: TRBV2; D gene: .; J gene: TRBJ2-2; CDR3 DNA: TGTGCCAGCTTGGGGGTCCTCAACACCGGGGAGCTGTTTTTT; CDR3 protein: CASLGVLNTGELFF
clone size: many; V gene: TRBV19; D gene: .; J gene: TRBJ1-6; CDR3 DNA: TGTGCCAGTAGTATCGGGTATTCACCCCTCCACTTT; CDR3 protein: CASSIGYSPLHF
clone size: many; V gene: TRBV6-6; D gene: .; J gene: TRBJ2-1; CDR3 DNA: TGTGCCAGCAGTTCGGACATTCAACAGTTCTTC; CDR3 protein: CASSSDIQQFF
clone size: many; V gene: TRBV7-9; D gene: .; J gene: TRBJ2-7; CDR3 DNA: TGTGCCAGCAGCTCCCCCCGGGGTGAGCAGTACTTC; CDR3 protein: CASSSPRGEQYF
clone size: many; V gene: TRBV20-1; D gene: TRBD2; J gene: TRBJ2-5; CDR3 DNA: TGCAGTGCTACCAGGACTAGCGGGTTCCAGGGGGTCCAGTACTTC; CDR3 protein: CSATRTSGFQGVQYF
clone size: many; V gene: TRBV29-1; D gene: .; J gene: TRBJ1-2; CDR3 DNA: TGCAGCGTTGTACGCGGGGCCTATGGCTACACCTTC; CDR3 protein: CSVVRGAYGYTF
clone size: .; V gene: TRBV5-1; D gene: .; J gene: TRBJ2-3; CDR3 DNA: TGCGCCAGCAGCCCGGGGACCTACCCAGATACGCAGTATTTT; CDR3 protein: CASSPGTYPDTQYF
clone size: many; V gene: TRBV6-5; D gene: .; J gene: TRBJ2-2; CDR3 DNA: TGTGCCAGCAGTTGGCGGGGGCACACCGGGGAGCTGTTTTTT; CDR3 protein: CASSWRGHTGELFF
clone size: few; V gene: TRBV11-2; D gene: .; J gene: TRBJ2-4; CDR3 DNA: TGTGCCAGCAGCTTACTGTCTCTAGCCAAAAACATTCAGTACTTC; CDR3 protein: CASSLLSLAKNIQYF
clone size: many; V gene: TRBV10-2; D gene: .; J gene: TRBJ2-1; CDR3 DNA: TGCGCCAGCAGTGAAGGTATCGGGATCTACAATGAGCAGTTCTTC; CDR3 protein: CASSEGIGIYNEQFF
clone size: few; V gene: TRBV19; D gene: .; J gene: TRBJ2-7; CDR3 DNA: TGTGCCAGTAGCCCCCGACACCTAACCTACGAGCAGTACTTC; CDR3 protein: CASSPRHLTYEQYF
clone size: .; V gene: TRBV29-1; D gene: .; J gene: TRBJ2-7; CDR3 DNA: TGCAGCGTAGAGACCGGGACAAGTACCTACGAGCAGTACTTC; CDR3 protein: CSVETGTSTYEQYF
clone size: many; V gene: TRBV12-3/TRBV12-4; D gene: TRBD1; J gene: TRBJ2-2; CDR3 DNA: TGTGCCAGCAGTCCCGGGACAGGGAGCACCGGGGAGCTGTTTTTT; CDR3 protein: CASSPGTGSTGELFF
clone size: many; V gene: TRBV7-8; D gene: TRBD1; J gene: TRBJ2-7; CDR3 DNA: TGTGCCAGCAGCTTAGCGCTTATGGGACAGGACTACGAGCAGTACTTC; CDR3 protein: CASSLALMGQDYEQYF
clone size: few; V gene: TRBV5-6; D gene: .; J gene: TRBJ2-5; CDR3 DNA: TGTGCCAGCAGCGACCAAGAGACCCAGTACTTC; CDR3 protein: CASSDQETQYF
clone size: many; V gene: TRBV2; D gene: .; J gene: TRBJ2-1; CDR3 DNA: TGTGCCAGCCTCAGGGGGGAGTCAAACAATGAGCAGTTCTTC; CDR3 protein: CASLRGESNNEQFF
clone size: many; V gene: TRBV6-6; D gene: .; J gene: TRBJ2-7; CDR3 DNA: TGTGCCAGCAGTCAACCTCCAGGGTCTGCTTACGAGCAGTACTTC; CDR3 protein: CASSQPPGSAYEQYF
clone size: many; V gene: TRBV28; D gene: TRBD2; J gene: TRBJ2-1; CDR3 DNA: TGTGCCAGCAGTTCGACTAGCGGGGGGCCCCGGACCATTCGGGATGAGCAGTTCTTC; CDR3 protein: CASSSTSGGPRTIRDEQFF
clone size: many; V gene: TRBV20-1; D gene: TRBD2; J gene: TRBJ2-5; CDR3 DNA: TGCAGTGCTGGGATTCTGACTAGCGGGGCGGGGACCCAGTACTTC; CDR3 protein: CSAGILTSGAGTQYF
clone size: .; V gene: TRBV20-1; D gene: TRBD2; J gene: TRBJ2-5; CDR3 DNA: TGCAGTGCCAGGGGACTAGCGGGGATGGAGACCCAGTACTTC; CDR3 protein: CSARGLAGMETQYF
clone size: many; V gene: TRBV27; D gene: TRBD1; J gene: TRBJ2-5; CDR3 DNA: TGTGCCAGCAGTTCCACAGGGGGCGGAGAGACCCAGTACTTC; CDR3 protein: CASSSTGGGETQYF
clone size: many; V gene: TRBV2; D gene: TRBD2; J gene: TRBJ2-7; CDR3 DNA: TGTGCCTGCAAAACCGGGACTAGCGGGGATGAGCAGTACTTC; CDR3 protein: CACKTGTSGDEQYF
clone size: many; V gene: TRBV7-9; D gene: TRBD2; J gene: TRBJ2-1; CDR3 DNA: TGTGCCAGCAGCTTAGGTAGTGGAAGCGGGGGGAATGAGCAGTTCTTC; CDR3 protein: CASSLGSGSGGNEQFF